The rows below give T cell receptor beta chains drawn from one sample of a study of graft-versus-host responses after intestinal transplantation. The table came from immunoSEQ multiplex PCR; TCRdb's copy has only in-frame clones and leaves some out. Among roughly 120,000 clones, 85% to 95% were seen once, and the ten largest hold 0.2% to 0.25%. The antigens these receptors bind are not known. Sequenced here: unstimulated CD4+ T cells sorted from spleen or lymph node cells, sampled before transplant. The receptors originated from a human donor who was the organ donor for an intestinal transplant. The conserved cysteine and the conserved F or W are not part of the CDR3 here.

13,TRBV5-4,ASSLVRGRSTEAF
13,TRBV5-1,ASTPGGTAPYEQY
13,TRBV10-3,AISGTSGASYEQY
11,TRBV5-1,ASSLAVSDGYT
15,TRBV21-1,ASSKLLAGVHRYEQY
10,TRBV5-6,ASSLPTDTQY
10,TRBV6-6,ASSYSIRELF
12,TRBV11-2,ASSLDMGTDTQY
13,TRBV6-6,ASSPRDAIGNIQY
11,TRBV9,ASSGQGNQPQH
11,TRBV5-1,ASSLVGDIGYT
14,TRBV19,ASSIERLAGYNEQF
12,TRBV7-9,ASSSPTGSTEAF
12,TRBV19,ASSAKGRYTEAF
11,TRBV7-6,ASSLVGNQPQH
13,TRBV2,ASHQSFFSYNEQF
8,TRBV19,ASGGEPQH
16,TRBV5-5,ASSFGLAGTISSYEQY
14,TRBV23-1,ASRPKQTGAGYGYT
12,TRBV6-6,ASSRSGNYNEQF
11,TRBV5-4,ASSSARQETQY
14,TRBV11-3,ASSFKGVWFTDTQY
15,TRBV5-1,ASSLVLAGGGYNEQF
13,TRBV27,ASSFGQGNTYEQY
13,TRBV9,ASSVSGSSYNEQF
15,TRBV27,ASSPRPTTGYVNEQY
12,TRBV19,ASKPRDSYQPQH
10,TRBV6-5,ASRTGDYGYT
12,TRBV10-3,AISGQGVNQPQH
15,TRBV7-8,ASSLRGTSGTYNEQF
14,TRBV5-1,ASSLGGVAGANVLT
10,TRBV10-3,AISADWVEQF
14,TRBV19,ASSIGVPGRGEKLF
11,TRBV19,ASTGGNYNEQF
13,TRBV6-5,ASSYLDREAYGYT
14,TRBV7-2,ASSLDGGPSSYEQY
10,TRBV11-3,ASSLDRNEQY
11,TRBV18,ASSPRQGNEQY
13,TRBV7-3,ASSLTPVQGAEQY
12,TRBV19,ASREQGFPYEQY
12,TRBV6-1,ASSPSGPYNEQF
13,TRBV11-3,ASTGQAPLWNTIY